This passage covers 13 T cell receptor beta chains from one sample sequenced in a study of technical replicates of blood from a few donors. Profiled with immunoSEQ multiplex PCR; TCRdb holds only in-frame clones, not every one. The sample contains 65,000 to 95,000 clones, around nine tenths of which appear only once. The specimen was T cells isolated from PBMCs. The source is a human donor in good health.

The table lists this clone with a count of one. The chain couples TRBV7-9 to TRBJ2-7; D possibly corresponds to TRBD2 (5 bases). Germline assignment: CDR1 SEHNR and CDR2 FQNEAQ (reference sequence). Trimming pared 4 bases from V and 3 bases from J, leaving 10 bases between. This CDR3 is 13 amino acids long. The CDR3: CASSSTSIYEQYF. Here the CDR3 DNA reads TGTGCCAGCAGCTCCACTAGTATCTACGAGCAGTACTTC.

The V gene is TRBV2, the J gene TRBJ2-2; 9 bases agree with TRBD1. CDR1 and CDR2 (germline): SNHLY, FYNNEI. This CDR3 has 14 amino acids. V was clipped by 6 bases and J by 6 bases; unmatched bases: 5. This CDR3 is CASSGTGIAGELFF. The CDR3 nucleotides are TGTGCCAGCAGCGGGACAGGGATTGCCGGGGAGCTGTTTTTT.

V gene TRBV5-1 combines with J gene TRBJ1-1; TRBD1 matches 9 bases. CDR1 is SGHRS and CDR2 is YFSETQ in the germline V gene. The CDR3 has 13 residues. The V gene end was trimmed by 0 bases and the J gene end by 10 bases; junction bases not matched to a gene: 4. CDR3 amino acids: CASSLVQGAAAFF. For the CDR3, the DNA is TGCGCCAGCAGCTTGGTACAGGGGGCTGCAGCTTTCTTT.

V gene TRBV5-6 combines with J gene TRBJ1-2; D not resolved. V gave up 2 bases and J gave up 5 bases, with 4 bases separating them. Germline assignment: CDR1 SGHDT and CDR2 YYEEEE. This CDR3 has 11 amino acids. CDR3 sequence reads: CASSLEYGYTF. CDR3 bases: TGTGCCAGCAGCTTAGAGTATGGCTACACCTTC.

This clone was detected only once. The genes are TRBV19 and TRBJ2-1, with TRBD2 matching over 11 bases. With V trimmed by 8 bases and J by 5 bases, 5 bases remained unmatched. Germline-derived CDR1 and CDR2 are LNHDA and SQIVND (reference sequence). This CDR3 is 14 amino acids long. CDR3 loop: CASQLAGVHNEQFF. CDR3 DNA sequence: TGTGCCAGTCAACTAGCGGGAGTCCACAATGAGCAGTTCTTC.

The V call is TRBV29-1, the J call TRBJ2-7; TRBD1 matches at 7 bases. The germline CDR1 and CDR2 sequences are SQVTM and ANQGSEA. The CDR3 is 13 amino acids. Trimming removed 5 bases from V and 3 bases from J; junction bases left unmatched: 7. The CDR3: CSVRRQGLYEQYF. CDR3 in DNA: TGCAGCGTTCGGAGACAGGGTCTCTACGAGCAGTACTTC.

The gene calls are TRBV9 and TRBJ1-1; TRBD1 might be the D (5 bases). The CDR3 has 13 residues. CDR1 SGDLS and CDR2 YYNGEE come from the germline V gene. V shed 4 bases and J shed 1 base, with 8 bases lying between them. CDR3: CASSLQGNTEAFF. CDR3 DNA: TGTGCCAGCAGCCTTCAGGGGAACACTGAAGCTTTCTTT.

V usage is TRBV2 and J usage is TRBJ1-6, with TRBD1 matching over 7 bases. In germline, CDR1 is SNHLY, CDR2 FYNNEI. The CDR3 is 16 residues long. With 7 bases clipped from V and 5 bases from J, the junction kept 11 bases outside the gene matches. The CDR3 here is CASNTQGRWDNSPLHF. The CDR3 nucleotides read TGTGCCAGCAATACACAGGGGCGGTGGGATAATTCACCCCTCCACTTT.

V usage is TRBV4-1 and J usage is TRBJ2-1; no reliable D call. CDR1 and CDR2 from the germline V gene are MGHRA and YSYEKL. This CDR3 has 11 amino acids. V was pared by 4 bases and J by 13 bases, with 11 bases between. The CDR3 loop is CASSRGEIQFF. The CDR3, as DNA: TGCGCCAGCAGCCGCGGTGAAATACAGTTCTTC.

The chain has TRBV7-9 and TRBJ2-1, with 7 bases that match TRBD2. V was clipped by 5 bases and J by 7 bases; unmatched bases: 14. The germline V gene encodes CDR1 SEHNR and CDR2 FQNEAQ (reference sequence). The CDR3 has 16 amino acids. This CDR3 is CASSAKGTRGVNEQFF. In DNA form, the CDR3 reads TGTGCCAGCAGCGCTAAAGGCACCCGGGGGGTTAATGAGCAGTTCTTC.

CDR3 DNA: TGTGCCAGTAGTATTGAACAGGCTCTTCAGCCCCAGCATTTT. Translating gives CASSIEQALQPQHF. V gene TRBV19 combines with J gene TRBJ1-5, with D perhaps matching TRBD1 (5 bases). The germline gives CDR1 LNHDA, CDR2 SQIVND (reference sequence). CDR3 length equals 14 residues. V lost 3 bases and J 6 bases, leaving 12 bases between the germline ends.

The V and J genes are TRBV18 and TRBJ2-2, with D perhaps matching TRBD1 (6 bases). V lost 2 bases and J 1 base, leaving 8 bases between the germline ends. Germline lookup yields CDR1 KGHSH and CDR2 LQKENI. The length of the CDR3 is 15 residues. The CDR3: CASSPAGVNTGELFF. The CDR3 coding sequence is TGTGCCAGCTCACCAGCAGGGGTGAACACCGGGGAGCTGTTTTTT.

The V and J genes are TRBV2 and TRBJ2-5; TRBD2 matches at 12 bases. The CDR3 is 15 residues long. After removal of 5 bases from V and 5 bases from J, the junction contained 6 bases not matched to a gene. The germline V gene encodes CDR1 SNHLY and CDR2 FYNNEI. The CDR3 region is CASSTTSGGRETQYF. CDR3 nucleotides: TGTGCCAGCAGTACTACTAGCGGGGGGAGGGAGACCCAGTACTTC.